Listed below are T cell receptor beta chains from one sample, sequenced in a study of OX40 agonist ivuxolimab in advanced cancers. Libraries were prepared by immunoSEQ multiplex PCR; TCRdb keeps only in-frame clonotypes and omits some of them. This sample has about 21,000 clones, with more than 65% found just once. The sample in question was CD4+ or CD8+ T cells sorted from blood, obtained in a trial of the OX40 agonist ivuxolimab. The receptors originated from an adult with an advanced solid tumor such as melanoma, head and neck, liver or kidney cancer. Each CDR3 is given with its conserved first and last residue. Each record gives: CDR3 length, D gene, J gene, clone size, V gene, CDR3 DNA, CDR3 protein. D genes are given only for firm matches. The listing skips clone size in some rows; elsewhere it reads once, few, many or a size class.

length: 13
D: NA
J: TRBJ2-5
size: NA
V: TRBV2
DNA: TGTGCCAGCACCGACCTAGCACAAGAGACCCAGTACTTC
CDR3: CASTDLAQETQYF

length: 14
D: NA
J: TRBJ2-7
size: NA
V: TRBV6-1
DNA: TGTGCCAGCAGCCTAAGTCACAACTACTACGAGCAGTACTTC
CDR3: CASSLSHNYYEQYF

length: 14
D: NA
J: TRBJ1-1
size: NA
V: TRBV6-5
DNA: TGTGCCAGCAGAGCCCGGACAAGGAACACTGAAGCTTTCTTT
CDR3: CASRARTRNTEAFF

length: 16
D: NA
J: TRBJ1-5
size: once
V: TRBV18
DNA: TGTGCCAGCTCACCCGGTGTGGGGGCGGGCAATCAGCCCCAGCATTTT
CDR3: CASSPGVGAGNQPQHF

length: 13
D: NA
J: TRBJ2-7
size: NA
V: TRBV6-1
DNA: TGTGCCAGCAGGGGTGGGGACCTCTACGAGCAGTACTTC
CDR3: CASRGGDLYEQYF

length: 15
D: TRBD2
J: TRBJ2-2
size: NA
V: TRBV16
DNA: TGTGCCAGCAGCCCCCAGCGGGACCACACCGGGGAGCTGTTTTTT
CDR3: CASSPQRDHTGELFF

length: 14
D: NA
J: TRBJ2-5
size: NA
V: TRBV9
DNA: TGTGCCAGCAGCCCCCGAACCAGCCGGGAGACCCAGTACTTC
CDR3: CASSPRTSRETQYF

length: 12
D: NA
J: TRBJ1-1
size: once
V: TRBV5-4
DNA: TGTGCCAGCAGCCATTCCGGGAATGAAGCTTTCTTT
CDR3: CASSHSGNEAFF

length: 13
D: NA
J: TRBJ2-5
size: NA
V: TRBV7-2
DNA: TGTGCCAGCAGCTCCCCAATTAAAGAGACCCAGTACTTC
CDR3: CASSSPIKETQYF

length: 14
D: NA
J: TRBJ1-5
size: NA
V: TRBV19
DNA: TGTGCCAGTAGTATAGACCAGGGGCGACAGCCCCAGCATTTT
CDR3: CASSIDQGRQPQHF

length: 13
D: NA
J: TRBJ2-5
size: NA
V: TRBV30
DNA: TGTGCCTGGAGTGTAACAGGGTGGGAGACCCAGTACTTC
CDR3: CAWSVTGWETQYF

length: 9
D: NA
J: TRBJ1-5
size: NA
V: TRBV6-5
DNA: TGTGCCAGAAATCAGCCCCAGCATTTT
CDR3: CARNQPQHF

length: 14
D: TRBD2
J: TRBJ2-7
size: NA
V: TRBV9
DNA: TGTGCCAGCAGTAGGGGACTATTGGGCTACGAGCAGTACTTC
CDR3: CASSRGLLGYEQYF

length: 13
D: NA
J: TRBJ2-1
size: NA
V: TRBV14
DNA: TGTGCCAGCAGCCATTGGGGTGGACGTGAGCAGTTCTTC
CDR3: CASSHWGGREQFF

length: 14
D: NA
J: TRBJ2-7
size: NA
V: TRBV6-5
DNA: TGTGCCAGCAGGGCTACAGGGCCCTCATCCGAGCAGTACTTC
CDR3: CASRATGPSSEQYF

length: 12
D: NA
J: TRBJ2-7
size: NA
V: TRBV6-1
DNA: TGTGCCAGCAGAAGATACCTTTACGAGCAGTACTTC
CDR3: CASRRYLYEQYF

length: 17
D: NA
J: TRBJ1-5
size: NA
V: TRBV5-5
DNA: TGTGCCAGCAGCTCGCGACCCGCAGGGGAGGTCAATCAGCCCCAGCATTTT
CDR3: CASSSRPAGEVNQPQHF

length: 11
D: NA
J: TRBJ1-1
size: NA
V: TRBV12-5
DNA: TGTGCTAGTGGTCCCAGGACCCACGACTTCTTT
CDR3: CASGPRTHDFF

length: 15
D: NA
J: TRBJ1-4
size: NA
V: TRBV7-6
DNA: TGTGCCAGCAGCTTTAACGCAGACGTTAATGAAAAACTGTTTTTT
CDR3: CASSFNADVNEKLFF

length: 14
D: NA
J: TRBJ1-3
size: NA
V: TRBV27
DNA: TGTGCCAGCAGTTCACAGGTTACCGGAAACACCATATATTTT
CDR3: CASSSQVTGNTIYF

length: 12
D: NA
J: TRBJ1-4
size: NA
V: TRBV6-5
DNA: TGTGCCAGCAGTAGAGGGGGTGAAAAACTGTTTTTT
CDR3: CASSRGGEKLFF

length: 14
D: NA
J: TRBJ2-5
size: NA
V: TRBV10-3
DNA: TGTGCCGCCCGACCGTTGGACGGCCAAGGGACCCAGTACTTC
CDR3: CAARPLDGQGTQYF

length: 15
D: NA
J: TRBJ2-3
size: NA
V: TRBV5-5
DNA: TGTGCCAGCAGCTTTCAGGGGCGCGGGGCAGATACGCAGTATTTT
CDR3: CASSFQGRGADTQYF

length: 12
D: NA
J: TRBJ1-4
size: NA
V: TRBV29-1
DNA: TGCAGCGTTGCAGGGTTTGATGAAAAACTGTTTTTT
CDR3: CSVAGFDEKLFF

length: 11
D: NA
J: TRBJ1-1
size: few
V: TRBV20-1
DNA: TGCAGTGCTAGAGGTAGCACTGAAGCTTTCTTT
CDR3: CSARGSTEAFF

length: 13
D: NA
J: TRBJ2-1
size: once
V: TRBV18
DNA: TGTGCCAGCTCACCACCAGGCTTTCTGGAGCAGTTCTTC
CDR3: CASSPPGFLEQFF

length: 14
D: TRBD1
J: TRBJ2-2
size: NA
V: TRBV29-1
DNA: TGCAGCGTCACACGGGACAGGGGTTCCGGGGAGCTGTTTTTT
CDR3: CSVTRDRGSGELFF

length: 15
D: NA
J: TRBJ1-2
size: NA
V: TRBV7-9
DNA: TGTGCCAGCAGCTTAAATAGGGGTGCTAACTATGGCTACACCTTC
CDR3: CASSLNRGANYGYTF

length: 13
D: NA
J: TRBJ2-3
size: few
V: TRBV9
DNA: TGTGCCAGCAGCTTAGCGCGCACAGATACGCAGTATTTT
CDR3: CASSLARTDTQYF

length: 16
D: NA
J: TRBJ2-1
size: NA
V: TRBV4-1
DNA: TGCGCCAGCAGCCAAGAATGGCGTCTCTCGTACAATGAGCAGTTCTTC
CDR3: CASSQEWRLSYNEQFF

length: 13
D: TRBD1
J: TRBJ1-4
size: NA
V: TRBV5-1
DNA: TGCGCCAGCAGCTTGGGGGACAGTGAAAAACTGTTTTTT
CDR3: CASSLGDSEKLFF

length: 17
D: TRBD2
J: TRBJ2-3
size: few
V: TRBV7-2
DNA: TGTGCCAGCAGCTTTTTACTAGCGGGGGGGCGGTCAGATACGCAGTATTTT
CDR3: CASSFLLAGGRSDTQYF

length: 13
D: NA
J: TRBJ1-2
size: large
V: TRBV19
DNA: TGTGCCAGTAGTAGGGGCCTCGGGGAAGGCTACACCTTC
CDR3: CASSRGLGEGYTF

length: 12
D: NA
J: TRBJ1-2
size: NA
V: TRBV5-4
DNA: TGTGCCAGCAGCTCACAGGGTGGTGGCTACACCTTC
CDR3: CASSSQGGGYTF

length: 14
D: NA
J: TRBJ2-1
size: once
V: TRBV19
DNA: TGTGCCAGTAGTACGGGGGGCAGGAACAATGAGCAGTTCTTC
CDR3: CASSTGGRNNEQFF

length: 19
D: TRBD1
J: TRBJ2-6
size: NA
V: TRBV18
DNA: TGTGCCAGCTCACCACAGGCCGGGACAGGGGGCTTTGGGGCCAACGTCCTGACTTTC
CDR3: CASSPQAGTGGFGANVLTF